This T cell receptor beta chain appears in the sequencing data of a study of shared clonotypes between healthy human individuals. Germline values: CDR1 SGHRS, CDR2 YFSETQ. The CDR3 has 15 residues. Trimming removed 4 bases from V and 1 base from J, with 13 bases in between. Clones were read by immunoSEQ multiplex PCR, and TCRdb kept only the in-frame ones, dropping some. The table has roughly 2,300,000 clones, just under 95% seen once. The sequence was obtained from a man aged 18 to 30 in good health. Some clones in this sample may be carry-over from other donors' samples. The material sequenced was naive CD4+ T cells from PBMCs. Subset denoted: CD45RA+ positively selected. The chain has TRBV5-1 and TRBJ2-3, with D hard to call. The CDR3 protein is CASSGSRQGTDTQYF. CDR3 nucleotide sequence: TGCGCCAGCAGCGGATCTCGGCAGGGCACAGATACGCAGTATTTT.